The 19 T cell receptor beta chains below all came from one sample that was sequenced in a study of T cell responses to AZD1222 COVID-19 vaccine. Profiled with immunoSEQ multiplex PCR; TCRdb holds only in-frame clones, not every one. Here the sample spans around 87,000 clones, 70% to 90% being singletons. The sequences come from peripheral blood, collected on day 0 of AZD1222 vaccination. These TCRs come from an adult in good health.

This rearrangement joins TRBV6-5 to TRBJ2-3, with D perhaps matching TRBD2 (6 bases). V was cut by 10 bases and J by 4 bases, with 18 bases left in between. The CDR3 has 14 residues. CDR1 is MNHEY and CDR2 is SVGAGI in the germline V gene. The CDR3 DNA follows: TGTGCCATAAGACGGGGGAGTGCCCCAGATACGCAGTATTTT. Residues: CAIRRGSAPDTQYF.

The chain carries TRBV21-1 and TRBJ2-3; the D segment call TRBD1 is taken from the table without a DNA check. TRBV21-1 is listed as a pseudogene. This CDR3 region has 15 residues. The CDR3, as DNA: TGTGCCAGCAGCAAAACCACTGACAGCCGGCGTACGCAGTATTTT. Translated, it gives CASSKTTDSRRTQYF.

This clone was seen a handful of times. This sequence joins TRBV3-1 (or the pseudogene TRBV3-2) and TRBJ2-7, with TRBD2 identical over 10 bases. Looked up from germline, CDR1 is LGHDT and CDR2 is YNNKEL (reference sequence). The CDR3 totals 16 residues. Germline trimming cut 0 bases from V and 6 bases from J; bases unmatched to any gene: 8. CDR3 in DNA: TGTGCCAGCAGCCAAGATGTTGCTAGCGGGAGAGGCGAGCAGTACTTC. Protein sequence: CASSQDVASGRGEQYF.

The chain carries TRBV6-5 and TRBJ2-7; 10 bases align to TRBD1. CDR3 length: 13 amino acids. V was clipped by 6 bases and J by 6 bases; unmatched bases: 5. Germline CDR1 reads MNHEY; CDR2 reads SVGAGI. In nucleotides, the CDR3 is TGTGCCAGCAGAACCGGGACAGGGGCCGAGCAGTACTTC. It yields the protein CASRTGTGAEQYF.

J is TRBJ1-1 and V is TRBV19; D is undetermined. The V gene's germline CDR1 is LNHDA and CDR2 SQIVND (reference sequence). The V gene lost 5 bases and the J gene lost 0 bases, with 7 bases spanning the gap. This CDR3 has 13 residues. The CDR3 region is CASSWLLNTEAFF. The CDR3 DNA reads TGTGCCAGTAGTTGGCTATTGAACACTGAAGCTTTCTTT.

In the case of this clone: Since the CDR3 does not end with the conserved phenylalanine or tryptophan, this likely comes from a read error. Because the CDR3's place on the DNA is in doubt, the DNA is left out and the CDR3 is given as listed by TCRdb. The gene calls are TRBV5-6 and TRBJ1-2. Looked up from germline, CDR1 is SGHDT and CDR2 is YYEEEE. The CDR3 spans 13 residues, counting both ends. The CDR3 loop reads CASSLPRRALRRV.

The chain uses TRBV19 and TRBJ2-5; perhaps TRBD1 as D (5 bases). The CDR3 spans 15 residues. Trimming left V 3 bases short and J 2 bases short, with 13 bases between. Germline CDR1 LNHDA, CDR2 SQIVND (reference sequence). The CDR3: CASSIRAGRQETQYF. The CDR3 nucleotides read TGTGCCAGTAGTATTCGGGCAGGGCGGCAAGAGACCCAGTACTTC.

The chain is built from TRBV20-1 and TRBJ2-7, with D uncertain. Per germline, CDR1 DFQATT and CDR2 SNEGSKA (reference sequence). CDR3 size: 10 residues. The germline V and J ends were trimmed by 3 bases and 8 bases, with 8 bases remaining between them. CDR3 loop: CSASITKQYF. CDR3 nucleotide sequence: TGCAGTGCTAGTATCACAAAGCAGTACTTC.

The chain is built from TRBV7-8 and TRBJ2-2; 7 nucleotides match TRBD1. V shed 3 bases, J shed 5 bases, and the junction held 3 bases outside the gene matches. The CDR3 is 14 amino acids. Germline V gene lookup returns CDR1 SGHVS and CDR2 FQNEAQ. The CDR3 loop reads CASSLSQGTGELFF. CDR3 bases: TGTGCCAGCAGCTTGTCACAGGGGACCGGGGAGCTGTTTTTT.

The chain has TRBV30 and TRBJ2-7; 7 nucleotides align to TRBD2. After removal of 5 bases from V and 3 bases from J, the junction contained 7 bases not matched to a gene. Germline V gene data show CDR1 as GTSNPN and CDR2 as SVGIG (reference sequence). CDR3 size: 13 residues. CDR3 bases: TGTGCCTGGGCTAGCGGAACCCTCTACGAGCAGTACTTC. Translating gives CAWASGTLYEQYF. Drawing the rest from reference TRBV30 and TRBJ2-7, the complete variable domain is SQTIHQWPATLVQPVGSPLSLECTVEGTSNPNLYWYRQAAGRGLQLLFYSVGIGQISSEVPQNLSASRPQDRQFILSSKKLLLSDSGFYLCAWASGTLYEQYFGPGTRLTVT.

The chain recombines TRBV7-6 with TRBJ1-5; D ambiguous. V shed 0 bases and J shed 6 bases, with 3 bases lying between them. There are 12 residues in the CDR3. Per the germline V gene, CDR1 is SGHVS and CDR2 is FNYEAQ. CDR3 amino acids: CASSLAGQPQHF. The DNA of the CDR3 is TGTGCCAGCAGCTTAGCTGGTCAGCCCCAGCATTTT.

This chain uses TRBV5-1 with TRBJ1-5; 9 nucleotides align to TRBD1. This CDR3 region has 15 residues. V trimming: 4 bases; J trimming: 1 base; junction bases outside the gene matches: 3. CDR1 SGHRS and CDR2 YFSETQ come from the germline V gene. The CDR3 reads CASSPQGASNQPQHF. DNA of the CDR3: TGCGCCAGCAGCCCACAGGGGGCGAGCAATCAGCCCCAGCATTTT.

The chain carries TRBV2 and TRBJ2-7; D is perhaps TRBD2 (6 bases). V was shortened by 4 bases and J by 2 bases, with 9 bases between the two germline ends. This CDR3 is 13 amino acids long. The germline V gene encodes CDR1 SNHLY and CDR2 FYNNEI. The CDR3 loop reads CASSGDLTYEQYF. CDR3 DNA sequence: TGTGCCAGCAGTGGGGACTTGACCTACGAGCAGTACTTC.

The chain has TRBV13 and TRBJ1-6; 10 positions match TRBD1. Germline V lookup: CDR1 PRHDT, CDR2 FYEKMQ (reference sequence). J gave up 7 bases and V 5 bases, and 5 bases lay outside the gene matches. The CDR3 has 15 amino acids. CDR3 sequence (DNA): TGTGCCAGCAGCCCGAGACAGGGGGCGAATTCACCCCTCCACTTT. This gives the protein CASSPRQGANSPLHF.

The chain recombines TRBV19 with TRBJ1-5, with TRBD1 identical over 8 bases. V dropped 1 base and J dropped 4; count of bases not matched to a gene: 3. The length of the CDR3 is 15 residues. Germline CDR1 LNHDA, CDR2 SQIVND (reference sequence). CDR3 amino acids: CASSIAGQGNQPQHF. In DNA, the CDR3 is TGTGCCAGTAGTATAGCAGGACAGGGTAATCAGCCCCAGCATTTT.

This sequence joins TRBV19 and TRBJ1-1; TRBD1 aligns across 8 bases. CDR3 length: 16 amino acids. The germline V gene encodes CDR1 LNHDA and CDR2 SQIVND (reference sequence). Trimming took 4 bases from V and 0 from J; bases not matched to a gene: 7. The CDR3 protein is CASSTGTGYMNTEAFF. The DNA for the CDR3 is TGTGCCAGTAGTACCGGGACAGGATACATGAACACTGAAGCTTTCTTT. The whole variable domain, remainder taken from reference TRBV19 and TRBJ1-1, is DGGITQSPKYLFRKEGQNVTLSCEQNLNHDAMYWYRQDPGQGLRLIYYSQIVNDFQKGDIAEGYSVSREKKESFPLTVTSAQKNPTAFYLCASSTGTGYMNTEAFFGQGTRLTVV.

The chain links TRBV3-1 (or the pseudogene TRBV3-2) to TRBJ1-2, with no clear D. Germline V gene lookup returns CDR1 LGHDT and CDR2 YNNKEL (reference sequence). This CDR3 region has 15 residues. V gave up 4 bases and J gave up 4 bases, with 16 bases separating them. The CDR3 nucleotides read TGTGCCAGCAGCCCCCTGAGCGATCCCTCCTATGGCTACACCTTC. This translates into CASSPLSDPSYGYTF.

Only one count was recorded for this clone. The genes are TRBV5-1 and TRBJ2-2; 8 bases map to TRBD1. CDR3 length: 15 residues. Germline V gene lookup returns CDR1 SGHRS and CDR2 YFSETQ. J lost 6 bases, V lost 5 bases, and 9 bases had no gene match. This chain's CDR3 is CASSPSDRGAGELFF. The CDR3 DNA sequence: TGCGCCAGCAGTCCCTCCGACAGGGGCGCCGGGGAGCTGTTTTTT. Supplemented by reference TRBV5-1 and TRBJ2-2, the full variable domain reads KAGVTQTPRYLIKTRGQQVTLSCSPISGHRSVSWYQQTPGQGLQFLFEYFSETQRNKGNFPGRFSGRQFSNSRSEMNVSTLELGDSALYLCASSPSDRGAGELFFGEGSRLTVL.

Worth noting for this clone: Other DNA sequences of this sample code for an identical CDR3. The chain uses TRBV6-5 and TRBJ1-3, with no clear D. Per germline, CDR1 MNHEY and CDR2 SVGAGI. The CDR3 loop spans 12 amino acids. Deletions cut 6 bases from V and 1 base from J, with 4 bases between. The CDR3 spells CASRGSGNTIYF. CDR3 in DNA: TGTGCCAGCAGGGGTTCTGGAAACACCATATATTTT.